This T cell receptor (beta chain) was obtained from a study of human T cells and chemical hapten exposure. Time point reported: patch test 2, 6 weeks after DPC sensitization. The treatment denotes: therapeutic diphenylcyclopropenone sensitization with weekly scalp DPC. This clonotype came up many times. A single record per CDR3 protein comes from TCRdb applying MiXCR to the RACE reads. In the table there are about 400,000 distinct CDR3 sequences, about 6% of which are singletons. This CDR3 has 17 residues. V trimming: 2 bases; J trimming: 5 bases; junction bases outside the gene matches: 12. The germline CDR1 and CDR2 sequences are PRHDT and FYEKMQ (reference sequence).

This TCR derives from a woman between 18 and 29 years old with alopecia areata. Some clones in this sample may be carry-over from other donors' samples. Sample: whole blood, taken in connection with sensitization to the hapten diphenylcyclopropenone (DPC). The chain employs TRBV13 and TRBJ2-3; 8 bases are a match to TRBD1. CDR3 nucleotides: TGTGCCAGCAGCTTAAATCCGCACAGGGGGTGGGGAGATACGCAGTATTTT. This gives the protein CASSLNPHRGWGDTQYF.